Below are 3 T cell receptor beta chains sequenced from a single sample in a study of Graves' ophthalmopathy and Graves' hyperthyroidism. Scientists amplified the TCR beta CDR3 regions from RNA transcripts. The library came from an HTBI-primed first-round RT-PCR and a second-round multiplex PCR. A single record per CDR3 protein comes from TCRdb applying MiXCR to the multiplex PCR reads. The table shows about 390,000 distinct CDR3 sequences, with roughly 15% occurring only once. Input material: peripheral blood. These TCRs come from an adult woman with stable Graves' hyperthyroidism.

This clonotype was recorded many times. The J gene is TRBJ2-5, the V gene TRBV9; 9 bases fit TRBD2. Per germline, CDR1 SGDLS and CDR2 YYNGEE. The CDR3 totals 16 residues. J was trimmed by 2 bases and V by 4 bases; bases with no gene match: 9. The CDR3 sequence is CASSRSPGLAQETQYF. CDR3 nucleotides: TGTGCCAGCAGCAGAAGTCCGGGACTAGCTCAAGAGACCCAGTACTTC.

This clonotype was detected ten times or more. This chain uses TRBV2 with TRBJ1-5; D ambiguous. CDR1 and CDR2 from the germline V gene are SNHLY and FYNNEI. The CDR3 contains 13 residues. The V gene lost 3 bases and the J gene lost 5 bases, with 8 bases spanning the gap. The CDR3 DNA is TGTGCCAGCAGTGAGAGGGCGGATCAGCCCCAGCATTTT. Its protein is CASSERADQPQHF.

The chain recombines TRBV6-5 with TRBJ2-5; D might be TRBD2 (5 bases). This CDR3 has 13 residues. CDR1 and CDR2 from the germline V gene are MNHEY and SVGAGI. Trimming took off 2 bases at V and 4 bases at J, with 8 bases between the two ends. CDR3 nucleotides: TGTGCCAGCAGTTACGCGGGCTTAGAGACCCAGTACTTC. Amino acids: CASSYAGLETQYF.